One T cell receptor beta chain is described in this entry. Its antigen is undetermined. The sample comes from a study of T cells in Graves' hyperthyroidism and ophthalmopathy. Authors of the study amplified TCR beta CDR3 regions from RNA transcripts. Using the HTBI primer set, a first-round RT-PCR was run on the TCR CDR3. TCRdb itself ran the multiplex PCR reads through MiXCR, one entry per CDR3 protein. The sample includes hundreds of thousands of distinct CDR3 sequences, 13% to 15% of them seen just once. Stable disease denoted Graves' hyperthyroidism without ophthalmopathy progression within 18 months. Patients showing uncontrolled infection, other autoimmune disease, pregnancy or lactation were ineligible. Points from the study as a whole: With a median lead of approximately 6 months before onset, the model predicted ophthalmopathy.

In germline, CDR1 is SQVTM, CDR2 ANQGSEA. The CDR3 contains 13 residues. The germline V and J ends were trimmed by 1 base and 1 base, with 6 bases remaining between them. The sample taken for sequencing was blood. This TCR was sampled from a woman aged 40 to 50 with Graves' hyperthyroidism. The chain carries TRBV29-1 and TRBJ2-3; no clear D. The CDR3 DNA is TGCAGCGTTGAAGCCCTCCGCACAGATACGCAGTATTTT. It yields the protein CSVEALRTDTQYF.